One sample yielded the 10 T cell receptor beta chains listed below, sequenced in a study of vaccination and CD4 T cells after COVID-19. The study sequenced cultured CD4+ T cell DNA using the Oncomine TCR Beta short-read assay. Each CDR3 protein is one row after TCRdb ran MiXCR on the PCR reads. The sample has about 12,000 distinct CDR3 sequences; around 40% are singletons. Their antigens remain unidentified. The sample's treatment: approximately nine-day PBMC culture with coronavirus spike peptide pools or control peptides (ViraFEST assay). The specimen was cultured CD4+ T cells from blood. These receptors all stem from a human donor with COVID-19.

This chain uses TRBV6-1 with TRBJ1-6, with unresolved D. The V and J ends lost 4 bases and 1 base respectively, with 8 bases between them. From germline, CDR1 is MNHNS and CDR2 SASEGT. The CDR3 is 15 residues long. CDR3 residues: CASSARESYNSPLHF. CDR3 in DNA: TGTGCCAGCAGTGCTAGGGAATCCTATAATTCACCCCTCCACTTT.

This sequence joins TRBV21-1 and TRBJ1-5. TRBV21-1 is recorded as a pseudogene. The CDR3 runs 12 residues. CDR3 residues: CASSWGNQPQHF. DNA of the CDR3: TGTGCCAGCAGCTGGGGCAATCAGCCCCAGCATTTT.

The sample holds a few counts of this clonotype. This sequence joins TRBV4-1 and TRBJ1-5; D unresolved. Germline values: CDR1 MGHRA, CDR2 YSYEKL. V lost 1 base and J 0 bases, leaving 7 bases between the germline ends. The CDR3 runs 15 residues. Written as DNA, the CDR3 is TGCGCCAGCAGCCAAGGACAATATAGCAATCAGCCCCAGCATTTT. Amino acid sequence: CASSQGQYSNQPQHF.

A few counts support this clonotype. The J gene is TRBJ2-1, the V gene TRBV7-6; no clear D. This CDR3 region has 13 residues. Trimming took 3 bases from V and 5 from J, leaving 8 bases between them. Germline loops: CDR1 SGHVS, CDR2 FNYEAQ. In DNA form, the CDR3 reads TGTGCCAGCAGCTTGAGTGGGGACAATGAGCAGTTCTTC. Protein: CASSLSGDNEQFF. The full variable domain, completed using reference TRBV7-6 and TRBJ2-1, is GAGVSQSPRYKVTKRGQDVALRCDPISGHVSLYWYRQALGQGPEFLTYFNYEAQQDKSGLPNDRFSAERPEGSISTLTIQRTEQRDSAMYRCASSLSGDNEQFFGPGTRLTVL.

The chain recombines TRBV10-3 with TRBJ2-4; D call uncertain. This CDR3 region has 15 residues. Germline values: CDR1 ENHRY, CDR2 SYGVKD. V lost 5 bases and J lost 1, with 12 bases in between. The CDR3 is CAISTGQGAKNIQYF. The DNA of the CDR3 is TGTGCCATCAGTACTGGCCAAGGGGCCAAAAACATTCAGTACTTC.

CDR3 DNA: TGTGCCAGCAGGGCCGGGACAGGGAAAGGAGGGAATCAGCCCCAGCATTTT. Protein product: CASRAGTGKGGNQPQHF. This rearrangement joins TRBV6-1 to TRBJ1-5; 9 nucleotides agree with TRBD1. V shed 6 bases, J shed 4 bases, and the junction held 13 bases outside the gene matches. This CDR3 is 17 amino acids long. Germline V gives CDR1 MNHNS, CDR2 SASEGT.

CDR3 region: CASSLGGFQPQHF. As DNA, the CDR3 is TGTGCCAGCAGCTTAGGAGGCTTCCAGCCCCAGCATTTT. This chain links TRBV7-8 with TRBJ1-5; D call uncertain. Trimming left V 1 base short and J 7 bases short, with 8 bases between. Germline CDR1 reads SGHVS; CDR2 reads FQNEAQ. CDR3 length equals 13 residues.

The chain couples TRBV11-2 to TRBJ1-2, with D possibly being TRBD1 (6 bases). Per the germline V gene, CDR1 is SGHAT and CDR2 is FQNNGV. V was trimmed by 4 bases and J by 9 bases, leaving 15 bases between them. There are 13 residues in the CDR3. CDR3 DNA sequence: TGTGCCAGCAGCTCCAATGGGGGCAAACGCTACACCTTC. It codes for CASSSNGGKRYTF.

This clonotype was observed a handful of times. This chain joins TRBV2 and TRBJ1-1; D possibly corresponds to TRBD1 (6 bases). V gave up 4 bases and J gave up 0 bases, with 6 bases separating them. Germline-derived CDR1 and CDR2 are SNHLY and FYNNEI. The CDR3 runs 13 residues. The CDR3: CASSGDMNTEAFF. CDR3 DNA sequence: TGTGCCAGCAGTGGGGACATGAACACTGAAGCTTTCTTT.

The CDR3 spells CASSVATGAGGRGGELFF. CDR3 in DNA: TGTGCCAGCAGCGTAGCTACGGGGGCGGGGGGCCGCGGCGGGGAGCTGTTTTTT. V usage is TRBV9 and J usage is TRBJ2-2; 8 nucleotides agree with TRBD2. The germline CDR1 and CDR2 sequences are SGDLS and YYNGEE. Trimming at V came to 0 bases and at J to 7 bases, leaving 14 bases not matched to a gene. The CDR3 loop spans 18 amino acids.